The 26 T cell receptor beta chains listed next were all sequenced from one sample in a study of CD8 T cells in Susac syndrome. cDNA came from roughly 0.47 to 1 ug RNA primed by random hexamers. In TCRdb, the immunoSEQ multiplex PCR reads were re-called with MiXCR into one record per CDR3 protein. The data contain some 150,000 distinct CDR3 sequences, approximately 95% of them singletons. Sequenced material: CD4+ T cells from PBMCs. These receptors all stem from a human donor with Susac syndrome.

The J gene is TRBJ1-5, the V gene TRBV29-1; 11 bases agree with TRBD1. CDR3 size: 14 residues. The germline V gene has CDR1 SQVTM and CDR2 ANQGSEA. Trimming at V came to 4 bases and at J to 7 bases, leaving 6 bases not matched to a gene. The CDR3 coding sequence is TGCAGCGTTGCTAGGACAGGGGGCGGACAGCCCCAGCATTTT. Its protein is CSVARTGGGQPQHF.

This sequence joins TRBV5-1 and TRBJ2-7; the match to TRBD1 covers 11 bases. Trimming at V came to 4 bases and at J to 3 bases, leaving 6 bases not matched to a gene. CDR1 is SGHRS and CDR2 is YFSETQ in the germline V gene. The CDR3 spans 15 residues. Here the CDR3 DNA reads TGCGCCAGCAGCCCGGACAGGGGGCCGATCTACGAGCAGTACTTC. It codes for CASSPDRGPIYEQYF.

The chain uses TRBV12-3 or TRBV12-4 and TRBJ2-1; 8 bases are shared with TRBD1. This CDR3 is built from 12 residues. The V segment lost 6 bases and the J segment 7 bases; nucleotides outside the gene matches: 2. The CDR3 DNA reads as TGTGCCAGCAGACGGACAGGGAATGAGCAGTTCTTC. This translates into CASRRTGNEQFF.

V is TRBV29-1 and J is TRBJ1-2; tentative D call: TRBD1 (5 bases). Trimming pared 7 bases from V and 4 bases from J, leaving 16 bases between. The length of the CDR3 is 13 residues. In germline, CDR1 is SQVTM, CDR2 ANQGSEA. CDR3 in amino acids: CSARPVGGYGYTF. CDR3 nucleotide sequence: TGCAGCGCCCGACCGGTCGGGGGCTATGGCTACACCTTC.

The chain joins TRBV29-1 to TRBJ1-2; no clear D. Deletions cut 6 bases from V and 2 bases from J, with 13 bases between. The germline V gene encodes CDR1 SQVTM and CDR2 ANQGSEA. The CDR3 sequence is 13 residues long. The CDR3 loop reads CSVRRPGNYGYTF. The CDR3, as DNA: TGCAGCGTCAGGCGTCCGGGAAACTATGGCTACACCTTC. Full variable domain (outside the CDR3, taken from reference TRBV29-1 and TRBJ1-2): SAVISQKPSRDICQRGTSLTIQCQVDSQVTMMFWYRQQPGQSLTLIATANQGSEATYESGFVIDKFPISRPNLTFSTLTVSNMSPEDSSIYLCSVRRPGNYGYTFGSGTRLTVV.

The rearrangement joins TRBV25-1 to TRBJ1-1, with a tentative D call TRBD1 (6 bases). Germline CDR1 reads MGHDK; CDR2 reads SYGVNS. V gave up 4 bases and J gave up 0 bases, with 15 bases separating them. This CDR3 is 16 amino acids long. CDR3 nucleotide sequence: TGTGCCAGCAGTGCCCTGTCCGGGACAATGAACACTGAAGCTTTCTTT. Translating gives CASSALSGTMNTEAFF.

The chain employs TRBV2 and TRBJ1-6; D uncertain. V was cut by 6 bases and J by 6 bases, with 15 bases left in between. Germline V gene sequence: CDR1 SNHLY, CDR2 FYNNEI. The CDR3 is 15 residues long. The CDR3 loop reads CASRLIQSPNSPLHF. The CDR3 nucleotides are TGTGCCAGCAGGCTAATACAGAGCCCTAATTCACCCCTCCACTTT.

This rearrangement joins TRBV24-1 to TRBJ2-3, with 12 bases lining up with TRBD1. The V and J ends lost 4 bases and 2 bases, in that order; junction bases with no gene match: 6. Germline V lookup: CDR1 KGHDR, CDR2 SFDVKD. The CDR3 spans 17 residues. The CDR3 loop reads CATSDPGTGGNTDTQYF. In DNA form, the CDR3 reads TGTGCCACCAGTGACCCCGGGACAGGGGGCAACACAGATACGCAGTATTTT.

The rearrangement joins TRBV29-1 to TRBJ2-7; D ambiguous. V gave up 4 bases and J gave up 0 bases, with 16 bases separating them. The CDR3 is made up of 15 amino acids. CDR1 is SQVTM and CDR2 is ANQGSEA in the germline V gene. Here the CDR3 reads CSVGHPIGSSYEQYF. CDR3 coding DNA: TGCAGCGTTGGTCATCCGATTGGAAGCTCCTACGAGCAGTACTTC.

This sequence joins TRBV20-1 and TRBJ2-7; 14 nucleotides agree with TRBD2. In germline, CDR1 is DFQATT, CDR2 SNEGSKA (reference sequence). CDR3 length: 15 residues. The ends lost 5 bases at V and 3 bases at J; junction bases unmatched: 6. The CDR3 loop is CSARLAGGPGYEQYF. CDR3 DNA sequence: TGCAGTGCTCGACTAGCGGGGGGGCCCGGCTACGAGCAGTACTTC.

The sample holds one count of this clonotype. The chain carries TRBV7-9 and TRBJ2-5; no clear D gene. V shed 2 bases and J shed 2 bases, with 6 bases lying between them. Per the germline V gene, CDR1 is SEHNR and CDR2 is FQNEAQ (reference sequence). This CDR3 has 13 residues. The CDR3 nucleotides read TGTGCCAGCAGCTTAATCCCTCAAGAGACCCAGTACTTC. It specifies CASSLIPQETQYF. Full variable domain (remainder filled in from reference TRBV7-9 and TRBJ2-5): DTGVSQNPRHKITKRGQNVTFRCDPISEHNRLYWYRQTLGQGPEFLTYFQNEAQLEKSRLLSDRFSAERPKGSFSTLEIQRTEQGDSAMYLCASSLIPQETQYFGPGTRLLVL.

The V call is TRBV3-1, the J call TRBJ2-1; D ambiguous. The CDR3 is 13 residues long. Germline values: CDR1 LGHDT, CDR2 YNNKEL (reference sequence). Trimming took off 4 bases at V and 7 bases at J, with 11 bases between the two ends. CDR3 region: CASSPVGRNEQFF. The CDR3 DNA sequence: TGTGCCAGCAGCCCGGTGGGTAGGAATGAGCAGTTCTTC.

This chain uses TRBV25-1 with TRBJ1-2, with 8 bases identical to TRBD1. The CDR3 is 14 amino acids. V lost 0 bases to trimming and J lost 7 bases; unmatched junction nucleotides: 4. Germline V gene lookup returns CDR1 MGHDK and CDR2 SYGVNS. CDR3 residues: CASSEYRGQTGYTF. The CDR3, as DNA: TGTGCCAGCAGTGAATACAGGGGGCAAACTGGCTACACCTTC.

The rearrangement uses TRBV20-1 and TRBJ2-7; no clear D. CDR1 and CDR2 from the germline V gene are DFQATT and SNEGSKA (reference sequence). This CDR3 comprises 11 residues. V lost 5 bases and J 6 bases, leaving 11 bases between the germline ends. The CDR3 here is CSAAWTGEQYF. In nucleotides, the CDR3 is TGCAGTGCTGCCTGGACGGGCGAGCAGTACTTC.

The chain joins TRBV12-3 or TRBV12-4 to TRBJ2-3; 14 bases match TRBD2. The CDR3 is 16 amino acids. The V gene end was trimmed by 10 bases and the J gene end by 6 bases; junction bases not matched to a gene: 12. The CDR3 DNA follows: TGTGCCACAACCCGCGGGACTAGCGGGGGTCCGGATACGCAGTATTTT. Translated: CATTRGTSGGPDTQYF.

The rearrangement joins TRBV12-3 or TRBV12-4 to TRBJ2-5; D unclear. CDR3 length: 13 residues. Trimming left V 5 bases short and J 5 bases short, with 12 bases between. The CDR3 DNA sequence: TGTGCCAGCAGTGGGTCCGAAAGGGAGACCCAGTACTTC. Protein: CASSGSERETQYF.

This clonotype was seen once. The chain uses TRBV12-5 and TRBJ2-1, with D perhaps matching TRBD1 (5 bases). Germline lookup yields CDR1 LGHNT and CDR2 FRNRAP. Trimming cost V 0 bases and J 4 bases, with 13 bases left between them. The CDR3 runs to 16 residues. This CDR3 reads CASGLVLGQGYNEQFF. For the CDR3, the DNA is TGTGCTAGTGGTTTGGTACTCGGGCAGGGTTACAATGAGCAGTTCTTC.

V usage is TRBV5-1 and J usage is TRBJ1-4; a possible D gene is TRBD1 (6 bases). Germline V CDR1 and CDR2: SGHRS, YFSETQ. This CDR3 is built from 14 residues. Trimming shortened V by 7 bases and J by 0 bases, and 10 bases separated the two germline ends. CDR3 residues: CASGRTATNEKLFF. DNA of the CDR3: TGCGCCAGCGGCAGGACAGCAACTAATGAAAAACTGTTTTTT.

The chain has TRBV19 and TRBJ2-2; D remains unclear. Trimming removed 10 bases at V and 3 bases at J, with 9 bases between. The CDR3 is made up of 12 amino acids. From germline, CDR1 is LNHDA and CDR2 SQIVND (reference sequence). The CDR3 sequence: CATTRDTGELFF. As DNA, the CDR3 is TGTGCCACCACAAGAGACACCGGGGAGCTGTTTTTT. Full variable domain (rest looked up from reference TRBV19 and TRBJ2-2): DGGITQSPKYLFRKEGQNVTLSCEQNLNHDAMYWYRQDPGQGLRLIYYSQIVNDFQKGDIAEGYSVSREKKESFPLTVTSAQKNPTAFYLCATTRDTGELFFGEGSRLTVL.

V gene TRBV7-9 combines with J gene TRBJ2-7; perhaps TRBD1 as D (6 bases). The CDR3 loop spans 12 amino acids. V was trimmed by 1 base and J by 6 bases, leaving 7 bases between them. Germline V gives CDR1 SEHNR, CDR2 FQNEAQ (reference sequence). The CDR3 nucleotides are TGTGCCAGCAGCTTAGGAGGGGGCGAGCAGTACTTC. Translation gives CASSLGGGEQYF.

This chain joins TRBV5-1 and TRBJ1-1; D possibly corresponds to TRBD1 (5 bases). Looked up from germline, CDR1 is SGHRS and CDR2 is YFSETQ. Between the trimmed V and J ends, which lost 0 bases and 6 bases, there was a span of 12 bases. This CDR3 is built from 14 residues. Here the CDR3 DNA reads TGCGCCAGCAGCTTGGGCAGGGAAAGGGCTGAAGCTTTCTTT. The encoded protein is CASSLGRERAEAFF.

J is TRBJ2-3 and V is TRBV7-3; D is undetermined. The germline V gene has CDR1 SGHTA and CDR2 FQGTGA. This CDR3 has 13 residues. V lost 5 bases and J 10 bases, leaving 16 bases between the germline ends. CDR3 DNA sequence: TGTGCCAGCAGCGTCGCAGGTGGGGTCGCGCAGTATTTT. This translates into CASSVAGGVAQYF.

This clonotype has a single count. The chain couples TRBV6-6 to TRBJ2-7; 7 bases fit TRBD1. CDR3 size: 11 residues. The J segment lost 5 bases and the V segment lost 11 bases, leaving 6 bases of the junction unmatched. Germline CDR1 and CDR2: MNHNY and SVGAGI (reference sequence). The CDR3 loop reads CASGQRDEQYF. CDR3 coding DNA: TGTGCCTCGGGACAGCGCGACGAGCAGTACTTC.

The J gene is TRBJ1-6, the V gene TRBV9; a weak D match, TRBD1 (6 bases). Trimming stripped 4 bases from V and 6 bases from J, with 14 bases between. CDR3 size: 15 residues. From germline, CDR1 is SGDLS and CDR2 YYNGEE. CDR3 sequence reads: CASSPGSGANSPLHF. Written as DNA, the CDR3 is TGTGCCAGCAGCCCCGGGTCGGGGGCTAATTCACCCCTCCACTTT.

V gene TRBV29-1 combines with J gene TRBJ1-3; D gene uncertain. CDR1 is SQVTM, CDR2 ANQGSEA, per germline. The CDR3 totals 13 residues. V lost 3 bases to trimming and J lost 3 bases, with 9 bases between them. The CDR3: CSVDAGSGNTIYF. CDR3 in DNA: TGCAGCGTTGACGCGGGGAGTGGAAACACCATATATTTT.

This clonotype was observed a single time. The genes are TRBV29-1 and TRBJ2-7, with TRBD1 as a possible D gene (6 bases). CDR1 SQVTM and CDR2 ANQGSEA come from the germline V gene. CDR3 size: 16 residues. Between the trimmed V and J ends, which lost 2 bases and 3 bases, there was a span of 20 bases. The CDR3 loop reads CSVELGREPGDYEQYF. Written as DNA, the CDR3 is TGCAGCGTTGAATTAGGGAGAGAGCCAGGGGACTACGAGCAGTACTTC.